This T cell receptor beta chain originates from a study of shared clonotypes between healthy human individuals (dated by TCRdb to between 2020 and 2021). Some background on the complete study: The cohort included three men and a couple of women between 18 and 49 years of age. Each donor's leukapheresis produced roughly between roughly 0.85 and 9.5 billion PBMCs. To increase sequencing depth and limit assay-specific biases, different laboratories used diverse techniques to prepare libraries and sequence TCR repertoires. To estimate repertoire size and how much clonotype sharing occurs between individuals, the study deeply sequenced the blood TCR repertoires of five healthy adults.

Using the deep immunoSEQ assay, multiplex PCR amplified TCR CDR3 regions from genomic DNA. Extracted genomic DNA from each cell subset was spread evenly across all wells of several immunoSEQ 96-well plates, with each plate serving as a replicate. For unsorted PBMC, roughly 270 ng genomic DNA, equal to about 29,000 T cell genomes, was loaded into each replicate PCR. Ten immunoSEQ deep assay plates were used to sequence unsorted PBMC genomic DNA. Purified libraries were measured with a Qubit 3.0 fluorometer, size-checked on a Bioanalyzer 2100, and measured again with the KAPA Library Quantification kit. Every immunoSEQ 96-well plate was sequenced on a dedicated single-read 150-cycle Illumina NextSeq 550 flow cell. In the original analysis: The immunoSEQ output contained only junctional sequences without quality scores, so filtering could not match that applied to full-length reads. Sequences were annotated with PyIR, a Python wrapper for IgBLAST v1.9, using IMGT germline references to assign V/J genes and CDR3. Any read was removed if the V/J assignment was weak (E-value above 1e-6), the CDR3 was missing, or the read contained stop codons, out-of-frame junctions, or ambiguous translated residues. V3J clonotypes were defined as sequences sharing an identical inferred V gene, J gene, and CDR3 amino acid sequence. To compute the percentage overlap between repertoires, the number of shared unique clonotypes was divided by the size of the smaller repertoire. Repertoire richness was assessed with RTK rarefaction, the Chao1 estimator, and Recon v2.1 estimates of unobserved clonotypes. What TCRdb holds here is the immuneACCESS table cut down to in-frame rearrangements. Part of the clones is not present; checked against another copy, under half of the missing clones reflect an unresolved V gene, and the others are unexplained. V and J calls and clone size follow that table, whereas D and trimming were derived from the DNA. The sample table lists hundreds of thousands of clones, around 78% of them with a count of one. 12% of the sample goes to the ten largest clones.

Remarks on this clone: Its cognate antigen has yet to be identified. No base quality information exists; no much larger clone differs at one position.

The donors were healthy, HIV-negative adults with no recently reported acute infections or vaccinations. Only Caucasian adults living in Nashville, Tennessee, USA were represented among the donors. For unsorted samples, approximately 84 million PBMCs were counted, and genomic DNA was extracted using the QIAamp DNA Blood Mini kit. Blood was collected by leukapheresis, and PBMCs were isolated by Ficoll-Histopaque density gradient centrifugation and then cryopreserved in liquid nitrogen vapor phase. Overall results and qualifications from the work: Sampling was limited to blood, and TCR repertoires in tissue likely differ from TCR repertoires in blood. Based on pairwise subsampling, the degree of clonotype sharing among donors was expected to be affected by sequencing depth. The genetic and exposure-history diversity represented was limited by the small number of donors.

The CDR3 has 17 amino acids, counting the end cysteine and phenylalanine. Only the CDR3 DNA is retained, 51 bases long and in frame from the first base. V trim: 1 base; J trim: 3 bases; unmatched bases: 7. Based on the germline V gene, the CDR1 and CDR2 sequences are MDHEN and SYDVKM. The receptor was isolated from a woman aged 40 to 55 in good health. Some clones in this sample may be carry-over from other donors' samples. The receptor chain draws on TRBV28 and TRBJ2-1, with 9 middle bases fitting TRBD2. Sequencing used PBMCs. The encoded CDR3 is CASSLYGLAGNYNEQFF. The DNA sequence is TGTGCCAGCAGTTTATATGGGCTAGCGGGAAACTACAATGAGCAGTTCTTC.